These T cell receptor beta chains were read from a single sample in a study of OX40 agonist ivuxolimab in advanced cancers. Here immunoSEQ multiplex PCR was the method, and the copy in TCRdb shows in-frame clones only, minus some. The sample lists just over 30,000 clones, 87% occurring once. Here the sequenced sample was CD4+ or CD8+ T cells sorted from blood, taken in a trial of the OX40 agonist ivuxolimab. Receptors originate from an adult with an advanced solid tumor such as melanoma, head and neck, liver or kidney cancer. Each CDR3 is given with its conserved first and last residue. A D gene is named only where the DNA matches it firmly. Only part of the rows carry a size: once, few, many, or a class if the clone is expanded.

d_call | j_call | clone_size | v_call | cdr3_aa | cdr3_nt
- | TRBJ2-1 | - | TRBV18 | CASSPQEGLNEQFF | TGTGCCAGCTCCCCGCAGGAGGGTTTGAATGAGCAGTTCTTC
- | TRBJ1-4 | - | TRBV4-2 | CASSQDRGDNEKLFF | TGTGCCAGCAGCCAAGATCGGGGGGATAATGAAAAACTGTTTTTT
- | TRBJ2-3 | - | TRBV9 | CASSARAGDTDTQYF | TGTGCCAGCAGCGCCCGGGCAGGGGACACAGATACGCAGTATTTT
- | TRBJ2-3 | - | TRBV14 | CASSQDNLDTQYF | TGTGCCAGCAGCCAAGATAACCTCGATACGCAGTATTTT
TRBD1 | TRBJ1-2 | - | TRBV10-3 | CAISEPPGTGGADYGYTF | TGTGCCATCAGTGAGCCGCCGGGGACAGGGGGCGCTGACTATGGCTACACCTTC
- | TRBJ2-7 | medium-sized | TRBV2 | CASKGVVISRGFFPEQYF | TGTGCCAGCAAGGGGGTCGTAATTAGCCGGGGCTTTTTCCCCGAGCAGTACTTC
TRBD2 | TRBJ2-7 | - | TRBV27 | CASTPRPSGYEQYF | TGTGCCAGCACCCCAAGGCCTAGCGGCTACGAGCAGTACTTC
- | TRBJ1-1 | - | TRBV4-1 | CASSQVVGLATEAFF | TGCGCCAGCAGCCAAGTTGTGGGCTTGGCCACTGAAGCTTTCTTT
TRBD1 | TRBJ1-2 | - | TRBV28 | CASSFPRQGTGGYTF | TGTGCCAGCAGTTTCCCTAGACAGGGGACAGGGGGCTACACCTTC
- | TRBJ1-1 | - | TRBV5-5 | CASSLGGSFSRAEAFF | TGTGCCAGCAGCTTGGGGGGCTCCTTTTCAAGGGCTGAAGCTTTCTTT
TRBD2 | TRBJ2-3 | - | TRBV11-2 | CASSLTVGLAADTQYF | TGTGCCAGCAGCTTAACGGTTGGGCTAGCGGCAGATACGCAGTATTTT
TRBD2 | TRBJ2-1 | - | TRBV19 | CASRRGGTSGRLYNEQFF | TGTGCCAGTAGAAGGGGTGGTACTAGCGGGAGGTTGTACAATGAGCAGTTCTTC
TRBD1 | TRBJ1-4 | - | TRBV6-5 | CASSRLRGRDEKLFF | TGTGCCAGCAGTCGGCTCAGGGGGCGCGATGAAAAACTGTTTTTT
TRBD1 | TRBJ2-7 | - | TRBV13 | CASSSSRDRISRQYF | TGTGCCAGCAGCTCCTCTCGGGACAGGATAAGCAGGCAGTACTTC
TRBD2 | TRBJ2-1 | - | TRBV2 | CASRVRGGPSGSTGNEQFF | TGTGCCAGCAGAGTCAGGGGAGGGCCTAGCGGGAGTACAGGGAATGAGCAGTTCTTC
- | TRBJ2-1 | once | TRBV10-3 | CAISESSGRGRNEQFF | TGTGCCATCAGTGAGTCGTCGGGGAGGGGGCGGAATGAGCAGTTCTTC
- | TRBJ2-1 | - | TRBV20-1 | CSATSHNEQFF | TGCAGTGCTACCTCCCACAATGAGCAGTTCTTC
- | TRBJ2-1 | - | TRBV6-1 | CASSENPGENNEQFF | TGTGCCAGCAGTGAAAACCCGGGTGAGAACAATGAGCAGTTCTTC
TRBD1 | TRBJ2-7 | - | TRBV7-6 | CASSLGQGNYEQYF | TGTGCCAGCAGCTTAGGACAGGGTAACTACGAGCAGTACTTC
TRBD1 | TRBJ1-1 | few | TRBV7-6 | CASSLGRDRGGGNTEAFF | TGTGCCAGCAGCTTAGGACGGGACAGGGGAGGAGGAAACACTGAAGCTTTCTTT
- | TRBJ2-3 | - | TRBV28 | CASRLPGSLADTQYF | TGTGCCAGCAGGCTCCCAGGATCTTTGGCAGATACGCAGTATTTT
TRBD2 | TRBJ2-2 | - | TRBV11-2 | CASSPPAGGPGGELFF | TGTGCCAGCAGCCCCCCAGCGGGAGGGCCGGGCGGGGAGCTGTTTTTT
- | TRBJ1-2 | - | TRBV27 | CASSPIGEFYGYTF | TGTGCCAGCAGTCCCATAGGGGAGTTCTATGGCTACACCTTC
- | TRBJ2-2 | - | TRBV4-2 | CASSRTGPNTGELFF | TGTGCCAGCAGCCGTACAGGGCCGAACACCGGGGAGCTGTTTTTT
- | TRBJ1-1 | - | TRBV6-9 | CASSSRTNTEAFF | TGTGCCAGCAGTTCGAGGACCAACACTGAAGCTTTCTTT
TRBD1 | TRBJ1-5 | - | TRBV23-1 | CASSQSRDRAGQPQHF | TGCGCCAGCAGTCAATCTAGGGACAGGGCTGGACAGCCCCAGCATTTT
- | TRBJ2-1 | few | TRBV11-2 | CASNPWGGNEQFF | TGTGCCAGCAATCCGTGGGGTGGCAATGAGCAGTTCTTC
TRBD2 | TRBJ2-3 | - | TRBV10-2 | CASRLAGSTDTQYF | TGCGCCAGTCGACTAGCGGGTAGCACAGATACGCAGTATTTT
TRBD1 | TRBJ1-2 | large | TRBV6-5 | CASSGGRGQYGYTF | TGTGCCTCTTCGGGGGGCAGGGGGCAATATGGCTACACCTTC
- | TRBJ2-1 | - | TRBV7-2 | CASSPWSNEQFF | TGTGCCAGCAGCCCGTGGTCCAATGAGCAGTTCTTC
TRBD1 | TRBJ2-5 | - | TRBV13 | CASSLGFGTGGKTQYF | TGTGCCAGCAGCTTAGGTTTCGGAACAGGGGGGAAGACCCAGTACTTC
TRBD1 | TRBJ1-4 | once | TRBV2 | CASSDEGTVNEKLFF | TGTGCCAGCAGTGACGAGGGGACAGTCAATGAAAAACTGTTTTTT
TRBD1 | TRBJ1-1 | - | TRBV7-9 | CASSGQVGNTEAFF | TGTGCCAGCAGTGGACAGGTGGGGAACACTGAAGCTTTCTTT
- | TRBJ1-5 | once | TRBV19 | CASSPRQRRGPQHF | TGTGCCAGTAGTCCACGACAGCGGCGAGGGCCCCAGCATTTT
- | TRBJ2-7 | - | TRBV7-2 | CASSSTGYEQYF | TGTGCCAGCAGCTCCACGGGCTACGAGCAGTACTTC
TRBD2 | TRBJ2-1 | once | TRBV18 | CASSPLAGEVTYNEQFF | TGTGCCAGCTCACCCCTAGCGGGAGAGGTTACCTACAATGAGCAGTTCTTC
TRBD1 | TRBJ1-5 | - | TRBV28 | CASSSGQGGQPQHF | TGTGCCAGCAGTTCGGGACAGGGGGGTCAGCCCCAGCATTTT
TRBD1 | TRBJ2-3 | - | TRBV5-8 | CASTPRTGRYTDTQYF | TGTGCCAGCACCCCGAGGACAGGGCGGTACACAGATACGCAGTATTTT
TRBD2 | TRBJ2-3 | - | TRBV18 | CASSPNIAGGSTDTQYF | TGTGCCAGCTCACCAAACATAGCGGGAGGGAGCACAGATACGCAGTATTTT
- | TRBJ1-2 | - | TRBV6-4 | CASSDSGGTYGYTF | TGTGCCAGCAGTGACTCGGGGGGGACCTATGGCTACACCTTC
- | TRBJ2-2 | once | TRBV6-1 | CASSDTGLLSGELFF | TGTGCCAGCAGTGACACGGGTCTTCTGTCCGGGGAGCTGTTTTTT
- | TRBJ2-1 | - | TRBV6-1 | CASSEDGDEQFF | TGTGCCAGCAGTGAGGACGGCGATGAGCAGTTCTTC
- | TRBJ2-3 | - | TRBV4-2 | CASSKDDGAQYF | TGTGCCAGCAGCAAAGACGACGGAGCGCAGTATTTT
- | TRBJ2-2 | - | TRBV6-4 | CASSEAWETGELFF | TGTGCCAGCAGTGAAGCCTGGGAGACCGGGGAGCTGTTTTTT
TRBD1 | TRBJ2-3 | - | TRBV19 | CASSPGTGTDTQYF | TGTGCCAGTAGTCCAGGGACAGGCACAGATACGCAGTATTTT
- | TRBJ1-3 | - | TRBV19 | CASSLRREPNTIYF | TGTGCCAGTAGTCTCCGACGGGAGCCAAACACCATATATTTT
- | TRBJ1-2 | - | TRBV6-5 | CASSYEDRAYGYTF | TGTGCCAGCAGTTACGAAGACAGAGCCTATGGCTACACCTTC
TRBD2 | TRBJ2-7 | few | TRBV6-1 | CASSGTSGSGVGYEQYF | TGTGCCAGCAGTGGGACTAGCGGGAGTGGGGTGGGGTACGAGCAGTACTTC
TRBD2 | TRBJ2-2 | - | TRBV19 | CASRPGGSTGELFF | TGTGCCAGTAGGCCCGGCGGGAGCACCGGGGAGCTGTTTTTT
TRBD1 | TRBJ1-1 | - | TRBV6-1 | CASNAGGLTEAFF | TGTGCCAGCAACGCAGGGGGCTTAACTGAAGCTTTCTTT
- | TRBJ1-2 | - | TRBV6-7 | CASSGADLLFNYGYTF | TGTGCCAGCAGCGGGGCGGATCTTCTCTTCAACTATGGCTACACCTTC
- | TRBJ1-1 | - | TRBV6-6 | CASSYTSGTPGYAFF | TGTGCCAGCAGTTACACGTCCGGGACCCCGGGGTACGCTTTCTTT
TRBD1 | TRBJ2-7 | - | TRBV27 | CASSLVPGGHYEQYF | TGTGCCAGCAGTTTAGTGCCAGGGGGCCACTACGAGCAGTACTTC
- | TRBJ2-5 | - | TRBV4-1 | CASSQEAAVRTQYF | TGCGCCAGCAGCCAAGAGGCCGCGGTCCGAACCCAGTACTTC
TRBD1 | TRBJ1-5 | - | TRBV28 | CASSLGRGEYQPQHF | TGTGCCAGCAGTTTAGGCAGGGGGGAGTATCAGCCCCAGCATTTT
TRBD2 | TRBJ2-7 | - | TRBV5-1 | CASSFGLAGAYEQYF | TGCGCCAGCAGCTTCGGACTAGCGGGGGCCTACGAGCAGTACTTC
- | TRBJ2-3 | once | TRBV13 | CASSGAGQPTSRHTQYF | TGTGCCAGCAGCGGGGCGGGGCAGCCTACCTCCCGTCATACGCAGTATTTT
TRBD1 | TRBJ2-3 | medium-sized | TRBV27 | CASSFDRGVDTQYF | TGTGCCAGCAGTTTCGACAGGGGGGTAGATACGCAGTATTTT
- | TRBJ1-2 | few | TRBV18 | CASAGTNYGYTF | TGTGCCAGCGCAGGGACTAACTATGGCTACACCTTC